This T cell receptor beta chain was recovered during a study of Graves' ophthalmopathy and Graves' hyperthyroidism. About the research overall: Peripheral blood samples were taken at initial diagnosis, before any treatment.

For repertoire sequencing, the TCR beta CDR3 regions were amplified from RNA transcripts. The workflow started with a first-round RT-PCR run with HTBI primers and then moved on to a second-round multiplex PCR. MiXCR was run by TCRdb on the multiplex PCR reads, yielding one entry per CDR3 protein. The sample shows 170,000 or so distinct CDR3 sequences, around two fifths of them seen only once. Germline V CDR1 and CDR2: KGHDR, SFDVKD. V gave up 4 bases and J gave up 3 bases, with 15 bases separating them. CDR3 length equals 15 residues. This receptor was taken from a man under 40 with Graves' ophthalmopathy. What was sequenced was peripheral blood. V and J are TRBV24-1 and TRBJ2-7, with D maybe TRBD2 (7 bases). CDR3 sequence (DNA): TGTGCCACCAGTGAAGGGGGGGGCAGCATCTACGAGCAGTACTTC. Protein product: CATSEGGGSIYEQYF.